This is a list of T cell receptor beta chains from one sample in a study of T cell repertoires in cytomegalovirus infection. One entry per CDR3 protein results from TCRdb running MiXCR on the reads. The sample holds approximately 190,000 distinct CDR3 sequences, 28% seen once. The sample comprised PBMCs. The receptors were sampled from a human donor in good health (CMV status not recorded). Some clones in this sample may be carry-over from other donors' samples. Both conserved end residues are part of each CDR3. A D gene is named only where the DNA matches it firmly. Clone sizes are given selectively: once, few, many, or a class where the clone is expanded.

TRBD1	TRBJ1-1	.	TRBV29-1	CSIGTANTEAFF	TGCAGTATAGGGACAGCGAACACTGAAGCTTTCTTT
.	TRBJ1-2	many	TRBV7-2	CASSSPWAAGGYTF	TGTGCCAGCAGTTCCCCGTGGGCCGCAGGAGGCTACACCTTC
.	TRBJ1-1	many	TRBV20-1	CSARDGLHRTEAFF	TGCAGTGCTAGAGATGGCCTTCACCGCACTGAAGCTTTCTTT
.	TRBJ2-3	once	TRBV6-1	CASSPADYSDTQYF	TGTGCCAGCAGTCCGGCCGATTATTCGGATACGCAGTATTTT
TRBD1	TRBJ1-6	.	TRBV11-2	CASIQGVQGMKSYNSPLHF	TGTGCCAGCATCCAAGGGGTACAGGGGATGAAGTCCTATAATTCACCCCTCCACTTT
.	TRBJ2-5	.	TRBV12-3/TRBV12-4	CASSSSQRMETQYF	TGTGCCAGCAGTTCTAGCCAGAGGATGGAGACCCAGTACTTC
.	TRBJ1-1	.	TRBV7-2	CASSFDLNTEAFF	TGTGCCAGCAGCTTCGACCTGAACACTGAAGCTTTCTTT
.	TRBJ2-6	few	TRBV27	CASSWRVSGANVLTF	TGTGCCAGCAGTTGGAGGGTCTCTGGGGCCAACGTCCTGACTTTC
TRBD1	TRBJ1-2	.	TRBV7-2	CASSLYPLAGGRYGYTF	TGTGCCAGCAGCTTATACCCTCTCGCAGGGGGCCGTTATGGCTACACCTTC
.	TRBJ2-7	few	TRBV7-8	CASSHSSGERIYEQYF	TGTGCCAGCAGCCACTCCTCAGGGGAAAGGATCTACGAGCAGTACTTC
.	TRBJ2-3	many	TRBV7-8	CASSLAKPFGTDTQYF	TGTGCCAGCAGCTTAGCTAAACCCTTTGGTACAGATACGCAGTATTTT
TRBD1	TRBJ2-7	.	TRBV29-1	CSVGLGTAYEQYF	TGCAGCGTTGGATTGGGGACAGCCTACGAGCAGTACTTC
TRBD1	TRBJ2-7	few	TRBV20-1	CSAPRDSSYEQYF	TGCAGTGCTCCCCGGGACAGCTCCTACGAGCAGTACTTC
.	TRBJ1-6	.	TRBV6-2/TRBV6-3	CASSYMQRNSPLHF	TGTGCCAGCAGTTACATGCAGCGGAATTCACCCCTCCACTTT
.	TRBJ2-6	.	TRBV29-1	CSAGISGANVLTF	TGCAGCGCCGGGATCTCTGGGGCCAACGTCCTGACTTTC
.	TRBJ1-1	many	TRBV7-2	CASSLQGSTEAFF	TGTGCCAGCAGCTTACAGGGGAGCACTGAAGCTTTCTTT
.	TRBJ1-1	.	TRBV10-3	CAISESPDISPWNTEAFF	TGTGCCATCAGTGAGTCCCCGGACATTTCCCCATGGAACACTGAAGCTTTCTTT
.	TRBJ2-1	few	TRBV29-1	CSAKQGNEQFF	TGCAGCGCAAAACAGGGTAATGAGCAGTTCTTC
.	TRBJ2-1	few	TRBV20-1	CSASIGNEQFF	TGCAGTGCTAGTATCGGCAATGAGCAGTTCTTC
.	TRBJ1-2	.	TRBV6-2/TRBV6-3	CASTTRRRANYGYTF	TGTGCCAGCACAACCAGGAGGAGGGCCAACTATGGCTACACCTTC
TRBD2	TRBJ2-1	.	TRBV6-5	CASSYLAGGNFNEQFF	TGTGCCAGCAGTTATTTGGCGGGGGGGAACTTCAATGAGCAGTTCTTC
.	TRBJ1-2	.	TRBV20-1	CSARDPGSQFGGYTF	TGCAGTGCTAGAGATCCCGGGTCACAGTTCGGGGGCTACACCTTC
.	TRBJ2-3	few	TRBV7-9	CASSLTGVLGGDTQYF	TGTGCCAGCAGCTTGACCGGGGTCCTCGGGGGAGATACGCAGTATTTT
.	TRBJ2-7	few	TRBV7-6	CASSSWAHEQYF	TGTGCCAGCAGCTCCTGGGCCCACGAGCAGTACTTC
.	TRBJ1-5	.	TRBV10-3	CAISESGGISNQPQHF	TGTGCCATCAGTGAGTCTGGGGGTATTAGCAATCAGCCCCAGCATTTT
TRBD2	TRBJ2-7	many	TRBV5-4	CASSSGGSYEQYF	TGTGCCAGCAGCTCGGGAGGCAGTTACGAGCAGTACTTC
.	TRBJ1-2	.	TRBV6-6	CASRRVGSGTQSWGYTF	TGTGCCAGCAGGAGGGTCGGGTCAGGAACCCAATCGTGGGGCTACACCTTC
TRBD1	TRBJ1-5	many	TRBV7-2	CASSEGQGWANQPQHF	TGTGCCAGCAGCGAGGGACAGGGGTGGGCAAATCAGCCCCAGCATTTT
TRBD2	TRBJ2-3	.	TRBV2	CASSEARGGATDTQYF	TGTGCCAGCAGTGAAGCGCGCGGGGGGGCAACAGATACGCAGTATTTT